Presented here are 5 T cell receptor beta chains from one specimen sequenced in a study of identical twins. TCRdb re-derived calls from the 5' RACE reads in MiXCR, one entry per CDR3 protein. The sample lists approximately 1.8 million distinct CDR3 sequences; under 35% were seen once. Sequencing was performed on cord blood. Receptors originate from a newborn girl in good health.

In its sample, this clonotype was seen once. The CDR3 region is CASSLARGEGNEQYF. The CDR3 DNA reads TGTGCCAGCAGTTTAGCCCGGGGAGAAGGGAATGAGCAGTACTTC. The V call is TRBV12-3 or TRBV12-4, the J call TRBJ2-5, with D tentatively TRBD2 (5 bases). V was clipped by 0 bases and J by 11 bases, with 19 bases between them. CDR3 length: 15 amino acids.

This clonotype was picked up a small number of times. J is TRBJ2-7 and V is TRBV5-1, with TRBD1 matching over 9 bases. The ends lost 4 bases at V and 1 base at J; junction bases unmatched: 12. The CDR3 runs 17 residues. Germline V lookup: CDR1 SGHRS, CDR2 YFSETQ. In DNA, the CDR3 is TGCGCCAGCAGCCCCCTCCCTTCGGGACAGGGATCCTACGAGCAGTACTTC. This gives the protein CASSPLPSGQGSYEQYF.

The chain has TRBV5-6 and TRBJ2-6; D possibly corresponds to TRBD1 (5 bases). The CDR3 is 16 residues long. Per the germline V gene, CDR1 is SGHDT and CDR2 is YYEEEE. Trimming removed 2 bases from V and 1 base from J, with 10 bases in between. The CDR3 here is CASSFQGFSGANVLTF. As DNA, the CDR3 is TGTGCCAGCAGCTTTCAGGGCTTTTCTGGGGCCAACGTCCTGACTTTC.

V usage is TRBV29-1 and J usage is TRBJ2-1; D is uncertain. This CDR3 is 10 amino acids long. With 2 bases removed from V and 13 bases from J, the gap between germline ends came to 9 bases. CDR1 is SQVTM, CDR2 ANQGSEA, per germline. The CDR3 sequence: CSVERETQFF. In DNA form, the CDR3 reads TGCAGCGTTGAACGAGAGACCCAGTTCTTC.

This clonotype has only a few counts. The chain carries TRBV27 and TRBJ2-7, with 8 bases fitting TRBD2. Germline CDR1 and CDR2: MNHEY and SMNVEV (reference sequence). The CDR3 contains 16 residues. Germline trimming cut 7 bases from V and 5 bases from J; bases unmatched to any gene: 16. The CDR3 sequence: CASNPGLEQLFDEQYF. The CDR3 DNA reads TGTGCCAGCAACCCGGGACTAGAACAACTATTCGACGAGCAGTACTTC.